The entry below gives a single TCR beta chain sequence along with its context. The protocol was immunoSEQ multiplex PCR, while the TCRdb copy is restricted to in-frame clones and leaves out a portion. The repertoire has approximately 51,000 clones, 70% to 90% of them found once; the top ten carry approximately 21%. This sample was included in a study of PD-L1 blockade in urothelial cancer. On the study more broadly: Chemotherapy regimens numbering 0 to 3 had been given to patients.

Germline CDR1 is KGHSH and CDR2 is LQKENI. V was cut by 2 bases and J by 0 bases, with 12 bases left in between. The CDR3 runs 16 residues. The time point denotes: pretreatment peripheral blood. This receptor was taken from a man in his sixties with urothelial cancer. The sequenced sample was PBMCs, obtained around atezolizumab (anti-PD-L1) treatment. The rearrangement joins TRBV18 to TRBJ2-3; maybe TRBD1 (8 bases). The CDR3, as DNA: TGTGCCAGCTCACCAGGACAGGGAGGGAGCACAGATACGCAGTATTTT. As protein: CASSPGQGGSTDTQYF.